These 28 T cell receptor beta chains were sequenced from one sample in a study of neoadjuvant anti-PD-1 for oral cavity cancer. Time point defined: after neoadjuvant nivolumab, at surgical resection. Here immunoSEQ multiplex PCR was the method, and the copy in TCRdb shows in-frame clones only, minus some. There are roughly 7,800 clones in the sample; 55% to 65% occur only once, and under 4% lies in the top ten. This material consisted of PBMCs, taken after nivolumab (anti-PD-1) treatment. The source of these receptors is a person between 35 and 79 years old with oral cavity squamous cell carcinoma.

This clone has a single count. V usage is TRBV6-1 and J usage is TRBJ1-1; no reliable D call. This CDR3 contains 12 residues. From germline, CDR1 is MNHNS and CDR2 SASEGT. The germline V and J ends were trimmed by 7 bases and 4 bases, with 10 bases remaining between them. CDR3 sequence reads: CASKGGVTEAFF. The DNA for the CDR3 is TGTGCCAGCAAAGGCGGGGTCACTGAAGCTTTCTTT.

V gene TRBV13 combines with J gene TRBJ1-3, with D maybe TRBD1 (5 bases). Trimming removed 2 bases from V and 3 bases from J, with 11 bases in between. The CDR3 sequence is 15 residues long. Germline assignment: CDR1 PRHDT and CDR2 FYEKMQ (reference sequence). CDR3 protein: CASSLPGLDGNTIYF. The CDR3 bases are TGTGCCAGCAGCTTACCGGGGCTAGATGGAAACACCATATATTTT.

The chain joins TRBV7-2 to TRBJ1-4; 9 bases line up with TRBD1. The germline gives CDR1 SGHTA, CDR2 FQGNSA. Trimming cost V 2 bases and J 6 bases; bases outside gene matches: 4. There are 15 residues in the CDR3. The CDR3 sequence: CASSLRTGVDEKLFF. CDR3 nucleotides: TGTGCCAGCAGCTTACGGACAGGGGTGGATGAAAAACTGTTTTTT.

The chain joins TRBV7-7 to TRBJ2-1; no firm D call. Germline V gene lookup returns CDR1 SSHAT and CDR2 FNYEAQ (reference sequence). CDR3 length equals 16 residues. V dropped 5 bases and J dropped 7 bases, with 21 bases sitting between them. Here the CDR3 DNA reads TGTGCCAGCAGCCAAACTACGAGCTTAATATTGAATGAGCAGTTCTTC. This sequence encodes CASSQTTSLILNEQFF.

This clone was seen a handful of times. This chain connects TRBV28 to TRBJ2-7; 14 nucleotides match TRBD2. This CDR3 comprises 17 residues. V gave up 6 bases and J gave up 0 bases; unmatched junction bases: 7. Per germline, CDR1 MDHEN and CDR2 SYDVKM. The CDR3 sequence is CASSRGLAGGRSYEQYF. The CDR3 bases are TGTGCCAGCAGCCGAGGACTAGCGGGGGGTCGCTCCTACGAGCAGTACTTC.

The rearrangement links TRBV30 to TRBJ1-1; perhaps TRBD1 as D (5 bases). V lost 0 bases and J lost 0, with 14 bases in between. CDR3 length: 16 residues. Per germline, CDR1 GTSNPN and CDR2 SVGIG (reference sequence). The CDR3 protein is CAWSVAGSGVNTEAFF. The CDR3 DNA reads TGTGCCTGGAGTGTAGCAGGGAGCGGGGTGAACACTGAAGCTTTCTTT.

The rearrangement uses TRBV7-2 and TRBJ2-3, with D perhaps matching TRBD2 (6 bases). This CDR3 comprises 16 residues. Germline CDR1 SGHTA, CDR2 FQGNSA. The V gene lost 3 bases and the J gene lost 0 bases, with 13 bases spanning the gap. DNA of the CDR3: TGTGCCAGCAGCTTGATAGCGGACGCTAGCACAGATACGCAGTATTTT. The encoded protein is CASSLIADASTDTQYF.

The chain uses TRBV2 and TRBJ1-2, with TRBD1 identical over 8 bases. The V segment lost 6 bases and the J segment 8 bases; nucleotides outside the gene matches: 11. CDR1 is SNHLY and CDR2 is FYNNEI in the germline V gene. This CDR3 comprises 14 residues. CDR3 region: CASSRTETGVGYTF. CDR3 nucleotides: TGTGCCAGCAGCCGAACAGAGACAGGGGTAGGCTACACCTTC.

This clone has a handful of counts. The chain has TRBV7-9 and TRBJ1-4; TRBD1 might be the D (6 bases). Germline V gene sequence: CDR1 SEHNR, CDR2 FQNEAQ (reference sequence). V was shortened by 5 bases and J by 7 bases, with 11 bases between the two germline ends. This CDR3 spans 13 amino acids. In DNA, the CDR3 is TGTGCCAGCAGCCGGACAGTTCTTGAAAAACTGTTTTTT. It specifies CASSRTVLEKLFF.

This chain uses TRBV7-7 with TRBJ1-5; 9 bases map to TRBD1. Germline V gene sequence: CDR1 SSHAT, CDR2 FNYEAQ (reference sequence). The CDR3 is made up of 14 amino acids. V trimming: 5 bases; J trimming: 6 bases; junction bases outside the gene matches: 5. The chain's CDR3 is CASSPDRGGQPQHF. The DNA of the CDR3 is TGTGCCAGCAGCCCGGACAGGGGTGGTCAGCCCCAGCATTTT.

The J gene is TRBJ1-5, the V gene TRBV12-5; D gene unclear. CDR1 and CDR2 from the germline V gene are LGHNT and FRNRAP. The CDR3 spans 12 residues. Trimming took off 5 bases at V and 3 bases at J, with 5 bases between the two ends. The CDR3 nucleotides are TGTGCTAGTGGTCTACCCAATCAGCCCCAGCATTTT. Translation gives CASGLPNQPQHF.

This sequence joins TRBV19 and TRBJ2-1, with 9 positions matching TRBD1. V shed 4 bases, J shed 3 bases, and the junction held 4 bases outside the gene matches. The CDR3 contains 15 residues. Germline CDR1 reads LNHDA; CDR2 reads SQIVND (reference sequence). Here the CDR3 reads CASSTVGQGYNEQFF. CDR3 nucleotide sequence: TGTGCCAGTAGTACGGTGGGACAGGGCTACAATGAGCAGTTCTTC.

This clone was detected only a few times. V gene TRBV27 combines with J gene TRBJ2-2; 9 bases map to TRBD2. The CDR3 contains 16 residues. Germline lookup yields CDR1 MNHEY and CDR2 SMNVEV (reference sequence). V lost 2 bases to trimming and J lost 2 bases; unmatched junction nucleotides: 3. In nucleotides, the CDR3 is TGTGCCAGCAGTTTACGTAGCGGGGGCAACACCGGGGAGCTGTTTTTT. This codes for CASSLRSGGNTGELFF.

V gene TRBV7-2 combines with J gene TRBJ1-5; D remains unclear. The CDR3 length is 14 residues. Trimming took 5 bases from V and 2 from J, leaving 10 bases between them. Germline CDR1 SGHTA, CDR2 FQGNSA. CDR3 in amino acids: CASSGGRGNQPQHF. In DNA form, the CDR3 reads TGTGCCAGCAGCGGAGGGAGGGGCAATCAGCCCCAGCATTTT.

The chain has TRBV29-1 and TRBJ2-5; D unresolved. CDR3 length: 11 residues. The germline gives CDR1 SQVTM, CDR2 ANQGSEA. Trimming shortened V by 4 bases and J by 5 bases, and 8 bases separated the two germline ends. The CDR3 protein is CSVGSAETQYF. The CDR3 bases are TGCAGCGTTGGCTCAGCGGAGACCCAGTACTTC.

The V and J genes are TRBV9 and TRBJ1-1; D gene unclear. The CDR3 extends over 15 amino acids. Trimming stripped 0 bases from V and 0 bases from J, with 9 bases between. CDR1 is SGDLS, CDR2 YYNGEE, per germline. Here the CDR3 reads CASSVANTLNTEAFF. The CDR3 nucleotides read TGTGCCAGCAGCGTAGCTAACACCTTGAACACTGAAGCTTTCTTT.

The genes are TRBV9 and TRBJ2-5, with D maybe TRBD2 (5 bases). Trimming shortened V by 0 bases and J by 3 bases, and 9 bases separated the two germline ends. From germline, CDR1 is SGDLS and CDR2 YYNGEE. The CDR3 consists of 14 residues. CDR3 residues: CASSVGTLKETQYF. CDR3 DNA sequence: TGTGCCAGCAGCGTAGGGACTTTAAAAGAGACCCAGTACTTC.

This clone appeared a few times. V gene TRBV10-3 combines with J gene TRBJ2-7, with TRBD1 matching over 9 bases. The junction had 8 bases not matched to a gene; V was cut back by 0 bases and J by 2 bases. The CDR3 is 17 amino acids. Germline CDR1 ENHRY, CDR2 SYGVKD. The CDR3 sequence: CAISESVGQGFAYEQYF. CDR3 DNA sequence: TGTGCCATCAGTGAGTCGGTGGGACAGGGCTTTGCCTACGAGCAGTACTTC.

The CDR3 loop reads CATSRLRGDRALVHEQYF. The DNA of the CDR3 is TGTGCCACCAGCAGGCTACGGGGGGACAGGGCGTTGGTCCACGAGCAGTACTTC. The J gene is TRBJ2-7, the V gene TRBV15; the match to TRBD1 covers 9 bases. This CDR3 has 18 amino acids. Germline CDR1 and CDR2: LNHNV and YYDKDF (reference sequence). J lost 5 bases, V lost 3 bases, and 17 bases had no gene match.

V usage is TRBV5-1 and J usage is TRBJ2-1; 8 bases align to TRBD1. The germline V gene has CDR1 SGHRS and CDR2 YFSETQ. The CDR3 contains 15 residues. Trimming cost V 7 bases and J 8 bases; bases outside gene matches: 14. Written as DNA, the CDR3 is TGCGCCAGCGGTCCTGGACAGGGTTATTTCGATGAGCAGTTCTTC. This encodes CASGPGQGYFDEQFF.

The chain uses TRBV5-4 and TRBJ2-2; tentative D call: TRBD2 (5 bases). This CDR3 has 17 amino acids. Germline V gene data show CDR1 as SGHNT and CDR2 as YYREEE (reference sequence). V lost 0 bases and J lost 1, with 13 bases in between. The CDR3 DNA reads TGTGCCAGCAGCTTGGGAGGCCTTGGAGGGAACACCGGGGAGCTGTTTTTT. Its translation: CASSLGGLGGNTGELFF. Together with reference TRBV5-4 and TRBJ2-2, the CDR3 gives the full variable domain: ETGVTQSPTHLIKTRGQQVTLRCSSQSGHNTVSWYQQALGQGPQFIFQYYREEENGRGNFPPRFSGLQFPNYSSELNVNALELDDSALYLCASSLGGLGGNTGELFFGEGSRLTVL.

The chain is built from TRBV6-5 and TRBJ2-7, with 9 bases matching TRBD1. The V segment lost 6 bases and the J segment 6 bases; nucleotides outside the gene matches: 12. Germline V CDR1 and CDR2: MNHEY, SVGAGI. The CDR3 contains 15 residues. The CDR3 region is CASRSGTGRYSEQYF. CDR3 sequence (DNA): TGTGCCAGCAGATCCGGGACAGGGCGTTATAGCGAGCAGTACTTC.

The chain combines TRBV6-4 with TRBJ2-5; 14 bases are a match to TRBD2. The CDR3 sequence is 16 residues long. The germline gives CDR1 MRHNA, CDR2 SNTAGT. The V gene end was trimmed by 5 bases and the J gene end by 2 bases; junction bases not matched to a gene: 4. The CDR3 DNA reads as TGTGCCAGCAGTCCCGGGACTAGCGGGGGTCAAGAGACCCAGTACTTC. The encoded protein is CASSPGTSGGQETQYF.

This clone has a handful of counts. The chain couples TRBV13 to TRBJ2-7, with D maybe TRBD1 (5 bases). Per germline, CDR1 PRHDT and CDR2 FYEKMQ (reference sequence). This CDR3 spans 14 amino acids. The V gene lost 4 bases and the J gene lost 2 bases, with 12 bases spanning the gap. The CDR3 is CASSSDTSTYEQYF. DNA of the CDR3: TGTGCCAGCAGCTCGGACACCTCAACCTACGAGCAGTACTTC.

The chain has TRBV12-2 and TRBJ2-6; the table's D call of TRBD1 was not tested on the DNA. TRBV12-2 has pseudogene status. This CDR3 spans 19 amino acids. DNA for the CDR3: TGTGCAAGTCGCTTATCAGGGTGGGCGACTGATACTGGGGCCAACGTCCTGACTTTC. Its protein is CASRLSGWATDTGANVLTF.

This chain's CDR3 is CASSQFLGDTQYF. The CDR3 nucleotides read TGTGCCAGCAGCCAATTCCTTGGAGATACGCAGTATTTT. V usage is TRBV7-7 and J usage is TRBJ2-3; D remains unclear. Trimming stripped 5 bases from V and 5 bases from J, with 11 bases between. The CDR3 has 13 amino acids. CDR1 is SSHAT, CDR2 FNYEAQ, per germline (reference sequence).

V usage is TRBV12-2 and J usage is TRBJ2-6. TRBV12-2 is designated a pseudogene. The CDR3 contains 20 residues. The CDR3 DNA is TGTGCAAGTCGCTTATTAGGGCCGTACCCGTCTAGCTCTGGGGCCAACGTCCTGACTTTC. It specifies CASRLLGPYPSSSGANVLTF.

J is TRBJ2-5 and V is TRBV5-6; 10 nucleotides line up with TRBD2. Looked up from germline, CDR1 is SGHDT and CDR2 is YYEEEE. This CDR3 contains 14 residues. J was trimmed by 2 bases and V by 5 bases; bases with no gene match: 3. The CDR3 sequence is CASRQAGGQETQYF. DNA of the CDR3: TGTGCCAGCAGGCAAGCGGGGGGGCAAGAGACCCAGTACTTC.